These 14 T cell receptor beta chains were sequenced from one sample in a study of response to subunit inactivated influenza vaccine. A single record per CDR3 protein comes from TCRdb applying MiXCR to the RT-PCR reads. The table has about 520,000 distinct CDR3 sequences, approximately 7.8% seen once. Specimen: PBMCs from blood, collected around 25 months after vaccination. The receptor set was obtained from a man between 50 and 69 years old who received an inactivated influenza vaccine.

This clonotype was recorded many times. CDR3 protein: CASSSSTGTDTQYF. The CDR3 nucleotides are TGTGCCAGCAGCTCATCAACAGGCACAGATACGCAGTATTTT. The V gene is TRBV7-2, the J gene TRBJ2-3; the D is unclear. Germline CDR1 SGHTA, CDR2 FQGNSA. This CDR3 region has 14 residues. Trimming took off 4 bases at V and 1 base at J, with 9 bases between the two ends.

The chain recombines TRBV7-9 with TRBJ2-2, with D maybe TRBD1 (6 bases). The CDR3 is 16 residues long. Germline V CDR1 and CDR2: SEHNR, FQNEAQ (reference sequence). V was cut by 4 bases and J by 0 bases, with 12 bases left in between. The CDR3 nucleotides read TGTGCCAGCAGCTCCTGGGCAGGGGCGAACACCGGGGAGCTGTTTTTT. Translated, it gives CASSSWAGANTGELFF. Full variable domain (rest looked up from reference TRBV7-9 and TRBJ2-2): DTGVSQNPRHKITKRGQNVTFRCDPISEHNRLYWYRQTLGQGPEFLTYFQNEAQLEKSRLLSDRFSAERPKGSFSTLEIQRTEQGDSAMYLCASSSWAGANTGELFFGEGSRLTVL.

The gene calls are TRBV11-2 and TRBJ2-7; 9 bases are shared with TRBD2. The CDR3 length is 19 residues. The V and J ends lost 5 bases and 1 base, in that order; junction bases with no gene match: 18. CDR1 and CDR2 (germline): SGHAT, FQNNGV. The CDR3 DNA follows: TGTGCCAGCAGCCTAAGGGACAGTCCTTTAGCGGGGGTTTCCTACGAGCAGTACTTC. It encodes CASSLRDSPLAGVSYEQYF.

This clonotype was detected ten times or more. V usage is TRBV10-3 and J usage is TRBJ2-2; 7 nucleotides line up with TRBD1. V was clipped by 3 bases and J by 7 bases; unmatched bases: 11. Looked up from germline, CDR1 is ENHRY and CDR2 is SYGVKD. This CDR3 is built from 16 residues. The CDR3 DNA sequence: TGTGCCATCAGTGAATTTAACAGGGGAAGAGTCGGGGAGCTGTTTTTT. Its protein product is CAISEFNRGRVGELFF.

There are a few counts of this clonotype. The gene calls are TRBV6-1 and TRBJ2-1; D gene unclear. This CDR3 is 15 amino acids long. V lost 4 bases and J lost 1, with 11 bases in between. Germline CDR1 MNHNS, CDR2 SASEGT. CDR3 protein: CASSVLGPSYNEQFF. DNA of the CDR3: TGTGCCAGCAGTGTCCTCGGCCCATCCTACAATGAGCAGTTCTTC.

The rearrangement links TRBV5-1 to TRBJ2-3, with TRBD2 identical over 10 bases. Germline V gene sequence: CDR1 SGHRS, CDR2 YFSETQ. The CDR3 extends over 16 amino acids. V was clipped by 4 bases and J by 0 bases; unmatched bases: 5. CDR3 in amino acids: CASSRSGRLSTDTQYF. The DNA for the CDR3 is TGCGCCAGCAGCCGTAGCGGGAGGTTAAGCACAGATACGCAGTATTTT.

This clonotype has just a few counts. The chain uses TRBV4-1 and TRBJ2-5; 9 bases are a match to TRBD1. The V segment lost 2 bases and the J segment 5 bases; nucleotides outside the gene matches: 9. Germline lookup yields CDR1 MGHRA and CDR2 YSYEKL. The CDR3 length is 16 residues. DNA for the CDR3: TGCGCCAGCAGCCAATCGGGACAGGGAGTTTTGGAGACCCAGTACTTC. This sequence encodes CASSQSGQGVLETQYF.

This clonotype was seen ten or more times. The CDR3 sequence: CASSQGYRDRYYEQYF. The CDR3 coding sequence is TGCGCCAGCAGCCAAGGATACCGGGACAGGTACTACGAGCAGTACTTC. The chain couples TRBV4-3 to TRBJ2-7; 8 nucleotides align to TRBD1. V dropped 1 base and J dropped 3; count of bases not matched to a gene: 8. CDR1 is LGHNA and CDR2 is YSLEER in the germline V gene. This CDR3 is built from 16 residues.

This clonotype has a handful of counts. The chain combines TRBV29-1 with TRBJ2-7; D is unresolved. Germline values: CDR1 SQVTM, CDR2 ANQGSEA. The V gene lost 4 bases and the J gene lost 5 bases, with 12 bases spanning the gap. The length of the CDR3 is 12 residues. The chain's CDR3 is CSVAWNHHEQYF. The CDR3 DNA reads as TGCAGCGTTGCATGGAATCACCACGAGCAGTACTTC.

This clonotype was seen repeatedly, ten times or more. The chain recombines TRBV7-2 with TRBJ2-3, with D perhaps matching TRBD2 (5 bases). The germline V and J ends were trimmed by 0 bases and 6 bases, with 13 bases remaining between them. CDR3 length: 15 amino acids. Looked up from germline, CDR1 is SGHTA and CDR2 is FQGNSA. CDR3: CASSLASEAWDTQYF. The CDR3 nucleotides are TGTGCCAGCAGCTTAGCTAGCGAGGCATGGGATACGCAGTATTTT.

The V call is TRBV5-1, the J call TRBJ2-1, with D possibly being TRBD2 (6 bases). The V end was cut by 4 bases, the J end by 1 base, with 15 bases between. The CDR3 sequence is 16 residues long. CDR1 is SGHRS and CDR2 is YFSETQ in the germline V gene. The CDR3 loop is CASSRTSGGSYNEQFF. As DNA, the CDR3 is TGCGCCAGCAGCCGAACGTCCGGGGGTTCCTACAATGAGCAGTTCTTC.

This clonotype was counted between two and nine times. The rearrangement joins TRBV7-7 to TRBJ2-5; D may match TRBD1 or TRBD2 (5 bases each). The CDR3 has 14 residues. V was shortened by 1 base and J by 5 bases, with 11 bases between the two germline ends. The V gene's germline CDR1 is SSHAT and CDR2 FNYEAQ (reference sequence). In DNA, the CDR3 is TGTGCCAGCAGCTTAGAAGGGACGGGGGAGACCCAGTACTTC. Amino acids: CASSLEGTGETQYF.

This clonotype was found many times. This chain links TRBV6-5 with TRBJ1-2; TRBD1 matches 8 bases. Looked up from germline, CDR1 is MNHEY and CDR2 is SVGAGI. The CDR3 is made up of 14 amino acids. Losses at the gene ends were 4 bases for V and 8 bases for J; bases not matched to a gene: 9. The CDR3 DNA reads TGTGCCAGCAGTTGGGACAGGCCCCTTGGAGGCTACACCTTC. The encoded protein is CASSWDRPLGGYTF.

In nucleotides, the CDR3 is TGTGCCAGCAGCTGGCTACGGGGGGGCAACACCGGGGAGCTGTTTTTT. Its protein is CASSWLRGGNTGELFF. This chain links TRBV5-5 with TRBJ2-2; 8 nucleotides align to TRBD2. Germline V gives CDR1 SGHKS, CDR2 YYEKEE (reference sequence). This CDR3 spans 16 amino acids. With V trimmed by 3 bases and J by 2 bases, 6 bases remained unmatched.